This TCR beta chain was identified in a study of CD4 and CD8 cells across lung adenocarcinoma regions. In TCRdb, the PCR reads were re-called with MiXCR into one record per CDR3 protein. The profile covers 24,000 or so distinct CDR3 sequences, with approximately 52% appearing a single time and about a fifth taken by the ten largest. The CDR3 spans 15 residues. Per the germline V gene, CDR1 is MNHNS and CDR2 is SASEGT. The TCR comes from a male donor with lung adenocarcinoma. The CD4 and CD8 labels of this study may be unreliable. The chain joins TRBV6-1 to TRBJ2-3; 8 positions agree with TRBD1. The assigned J gene may be wrong: the sequence end matches TRBJ2-7 better. The sample taken for sequencing was CD4+ T cells from the center of a lung tumor. The CDR3 region is CASSDGQGLEDTQYF. The CDR3 nucleotides are TGTGCCAGCAGTGATGGACAGGGTTTGGAAGATACGCAGTACTTC.